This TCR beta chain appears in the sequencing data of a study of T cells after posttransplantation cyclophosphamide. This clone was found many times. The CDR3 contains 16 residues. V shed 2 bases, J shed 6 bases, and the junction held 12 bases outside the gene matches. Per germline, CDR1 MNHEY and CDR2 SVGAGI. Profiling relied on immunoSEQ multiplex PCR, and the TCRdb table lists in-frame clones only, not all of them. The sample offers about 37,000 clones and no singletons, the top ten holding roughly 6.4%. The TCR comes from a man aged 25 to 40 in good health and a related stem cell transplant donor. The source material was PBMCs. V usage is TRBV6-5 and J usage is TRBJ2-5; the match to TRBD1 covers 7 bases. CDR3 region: CASSYGKYRGRKTQYF. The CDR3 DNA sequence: TGTGCCAGCAGTTACGGGAAATACAGGGGTAGGAAGACCCAGTACTTC.